This record covers a single T cell receptor (beta chain). The entry originates in a study of T cell responses to AZD1222 COVID-19 vaccine. Clones were read by immunoSEQ multiplex PCR, and TCRdb kept only the in-frame ones, dropping some. The table records some 91,000 clones, approximately 94% of them present only once. The CDR3 contains 12 residues. CDR1 and CDR2 (germline): SGHDT, YYEEEE. The V end lost 4 bases, the J end lost 5 bases, and 10 bases lay between the germline ends. This chain links TRBV5-6 with TRBJ2-7; a weak D match, TRBD1 (6 bases). The sequences come from peripheral blood, collected on day 0 of AZD1222 vaccination. The receptor was derived from an adult in good health. The CDR3 coding sequence is TGTGCCAGCAGCAGGGGGTTCGACGAGCAGTACTTC. This sequence encodes CASSRGFDEQYF.